The T cell receptor (beta chain) under discussion was sequenced for a study of blood T cell repertoires in COVID-19 (dated by TCRdb to between 2020 and 2021). Regarding the research as a whole: Samples covering the acute and convalescent phases of COVID-19 were provided by collaborators in the United States, Italy and Spain. The samples were drawn from the first 160 participants of the ongoing ImmuneRACE study and from 1,254 subjects provided by 6 global collaborators. The prospective study material was composed of cDNA or gDNA derived from T cells, B-cell-depleted T cells, or PBMCs. The sample metadata nearly always contained a de-identified subject ID, COVID-19 status, age in years and sex. Where HLA class I and class II types were available, the types were taken from metadata supplied by the sample provider, not from assay-based typing. Subjects who had been exposed to COVID-19, were actively infected with it, or had recovered from it provided the deeply sampled blood TCRbeta repertoires that made up the dataset. A freely available public database, intended as a resource for researchers studying the immune response to SARS-CoV-2, is where the repertoires were released.

TCRbeta CDR3 regions were amplified from genomic DNA by means of the immunoSEQ Assay, a bias-controlled multiplex PCR. Under the source paper's analysis protocol: The number of nucleated cells in each sample was estimated by amplification of reference gene primers within the assay. To quantify the absolute abundance of each unique TCRbeta CDR3 rearrangement, sequence reads were collapsed and filtered. For each sample, productive Simpson clonality was calculated by taking the square root of Simpson's diversity index across productive rearrangements. Imported from immuneACCESS, the table was reduced by TCRdb to in-frame sequences with V and J called. These copies leave out some clones; in studies compared against another copy, an unresolved V gene accounts for under half, and the cause of the remainder is not known. The V and J calls and the clone size are those of that table, but D and trimming were determined from the DNA. For this sample there are over 250,000 clones; around 87% appear just once. The top ten clonotypes cover over 1.2% of the sample.

The CDR3 numbers 16 residues from cysteine through phenylalanine. Only the CDR3 DNA stays, 48 bases, in frame from base 1. V is reduced by 4 bases and J by 1 base, leaving a spacing of 16 bases between them. Based on the germline V gene, the CDR1 and CDR2 sequences are SGHRS and YFSETQ. Note on this clone: It lacks a known antigen. No much larger clone is present one base from it, and per-base qualities are unavailable.

Samples from volunteer blood donors who had recovered from COVID-19 were contributed by a second Seattle source. Collaborating institutions collected whole blood in K2EDTA tubes following their own protocols. Collaborator samples were shipped for TCRbeta analysis as frozen whole blood, isolated PBMCs, or DNA extracted from either sample type. Overall study results and their limits: The amount of clinical and demographic metadata varied by source and participant and was provided uncurated.

The material sequenced was peripheral blood. In this chain, TRBV5-1 is recombined with TRBJ2-3; D gene: possibly TRBD1, on 6 matching bases. The clonotype originates from a woman aged 40-49 years who had recovered from COVID-19. The CDR3 region: CASSHSGEQGTDTQYF. The DNA sequence is given as TGCGCCAGCAGCCATTCAGGGGAACAAGGCACAGATACGCAGTATTTT.